The 27 T cell receptor beta chains below all came from one sample that was sequenced in a study of blood T cell repertoires in COVID-19. The table came from immunoSEQ multiplex PCR; TCRdb's copy has only in-frame clones and leaves some out. The data show hundreds of thousands of clones, with approximately 85% seen just once and roughly an eighth held by the top ten. Sequencing was performed on peripheral blood. Receptors were obtained from a woman between 55 and 75 years old with active or convalescent COVID-19.

The chain couples TRBV6-4 to TRBJ2-5, with 10 bases that match TRBD2. This CDR3 has 16 residues. CDR1 is MRHNA and CDR2 is SNTAGT in the germline V gene. After removal of 3 bases from V and 1 base from J, the junction contained 5 bases not matched to a gene. The CDR3 region has the DNA TGTGCCAGCAGTGAGACTAGCGGGCGAAGCCAAGAGACCCAGTACTTC. Protein: CASSETSGRSQETQYF.

The chain has TRBV7-8 and TRBJ2-3, with D uncertain. V lost 1 base, J lost 11 bases, and 19 bases lay in between. Germline CDR1 reads SGHVS; CDR2 reads FQNEAQ. This CDR3 region has 15 residues. The CDR3 here is CASSLGITYLSGQYF. The CDR3 DNA is TGTGCCAGCAGCTTAGGTATAACTTATTTATCTGGGCAGTATTTT.

This chain uses TRBV6-2 or TRBV6-3 with TRBJ1-2; D gene ambiguous. The CDR3 totals 18 residues. The germline V gene encodes CDR1 MNHEY and CDR2 SVGEGT. Trimming removed 1 base from V and 5 bases from J, with 23 bases in between. CDR3 in amino acids: CASSYLSDSLASPYGYTF. CDR3 in DNA: TGTGCCAGCAGTTACTTGAGTGACTCTTTGGCGTCGCCATATGGCTACACCTTC.

This clone was seen a single time. As DNA, the CDR3 is TGCGCCAGTAACCGGGACAGGGGAACAGAAAAACTGTTTTTT. Encoded protein: CASNRDRGTEKLFF. The chain links TRBV4-3 to TRBJ1-4; 10 nucleotides line up with TRBD1. Per the germline V gene, CDR1 is LGHNA and CDR2 is YSLEER. This CDR3 region has 14 residues. V was pared by 9 bases and J by 8 bases, with 9 bases of the junction left unmatched.

The chain employs TRBV9 and TRBJ1-2, with TRBD1 identical over 9 bases. CDR1 and CDR2 from the germline V gene are SGDLS and YYNGEE. The V gene end was trimmed by 4 bases and the J gene end by 5 bases; junction bases not matched to a gene: 6. This CDR3 has 14 amino acids. The CDR3 DNA reads as TGTGCCAGCAGCTTCCGGGACAGGGCTTATGGCTACACCTTC. Encoded protein: CASSFRDRAYGYTF.

V is TRBV7-8 and J is TRBJ2-3, with D possibly being TRBD2 (5 bases). The V end was cut by 5 bases, the J end by 0 bases, with 9 bases between. Germline V gives CDR1 SGHVS, CDR2 FQNEAQ. This CDR3 region has 14 residues. The CDR3 region has the DNA TGTGCCAGCAGCCCGGGGTCTAGCACAGATACGCAGTATTTT. This gives the protein CASSPGSSTDTQYF. Looking up the rest from reference TRBV7-8 and TRBJ2-3 gives the full variable domain: GAGVSQSPRYKVAKRGQDVALRCDPISGHVSLFWYQQALGQGPEFLTYFQNEAQLDKSGLPSDRFFAERPEGSVSTLKIQRTQQEDSAVYLCASSPGSSTDTQYFGPGTRLTVL.

The chain joins TRBV14 to TRBJ1-2, with D tentatively TRBD1 (6 bases). This CDR3 contains 15 residues. Trimming took off 4 bases at V and 0 bases at J, with 12 bases between the two ends. In germline, CDR1 is SGHDN, CDR2 FVKESK. The CDR3 is CASSPGTTANYGYTF. The DNA of the CDR3 is TGTGCCAGCAGCCCCGGGACAACCGCTAACTATGGCTACACCTTC.

The gene calls are TRBV20-1 and TRBJ1-2; D is perhaps TRBD1 (5 bases). The CDR3 extends over 11 amino acids. V lost 0 bases, J lost 8 bases, and 7 bases lay in between. Looked up from germline, CDR1 is DFQATT and CDR2 is SNEGSKA (reference sequence). CDR3 DNA: TGCAGTGCTAGAGAGCGACAGGGCTACACCTTC. It encodes CSARERQGYTF.

This clone was seen a few times. The chain recombines TRBV19 with TRBJ1-1; D gene unclear. From germline, CDR1 is LNHDA and CDR2 SQIVND (reference sequence). There are 14 residues in the CDR3. V lost 3 bases to trimming and J lost 0 bases, with 8 bases between them. CDR3 protein: CASSILGVNTEAFF. CDR3 sequence (DNA): TGTGCCAGTAGTATTTTGGGAGTGAACACTGAAGCTTTCTTT.

The gene calls are TRBV27 and TRBJ1-4, with 7 bases matching TRBD1. Germline loops: CDR1 MNHEY, CDR2 SMNVEV (reference sequence). The length of the CDR3 is 14 residues. Trimming removed 5 bases from V and 8 bases from J; junction bases left unmatched: 8. The CDR3 sequence: CASSPTGQGEKLFF. CDR3 sequence (DNA): TGTGCCAGCAGTCCGACAGGGCAAGGAGAAAAACTGTTTTTT.

This clone was counted only a few times. The V gene is TRBV19, the J gene TRBJ1-4; TRBD1 agrees at 8 bases. The CDR3 extends over 15 amino acids. CDR1 and CDR2 from the germline V gene are LNHDA and SQIVND (reference sequence). Unmatched junction bases numbered 3, after V lost 2 bases and J lost 4 bases. This CDR3 reads CASSIWDRRNEKLFF. As DNA, the CDR3 is TGTGCCAGTAGTATATGGGACAGGCGTAATGAAAAACTGTTTTTT.

The genes are TRBV12-5 and TRBJ2-1; 13 bases match TRBD2. The CDR3 runs to 17 residues. CDR1 is LGHNT, CDR2 FRNRAP, per germline. Losses at the gene ends were 5 bases for V and 7 bases for J; bases not matched to a gene: 11. The CDR3 coding sequence is TGTGCTAGTGGTCTCTTCCTTACTAGCGGGGGGGGAAATGAGCAGTTCTTC. This sequence encodes CASGLFLTSGGGNEQFF. The variable domain in full, with the rest retrieved from reference TRBV12-5 and TRBJ2-1, is DARVTQTPRHKVTEMGQEVTMRCQPILGHNTVFWYRQTMMQGLELLAYFRNRAPLDDSGMPKDRFSAEMPDATLATLKIQPSEPRDSAVYFCASGLFLTSGGGNEQFFGPGTRLTVL.

J is TRBJ1-1 and V is TRBV5-1, with no clear D. CDR3 length equals 13 residues. Trimming removed 3 bases from V and 0 bases from J, with 6 bases in between. The V gene's germline CDR1 is SGHRS and CDR2 YFSETQ. DNA of the CDR3: TGCGCCAGCAGCTCACAGTTGAACACTGAAGCTTTCTTT. Residues: CASSSQLNTEAFF.

The rearrangement links TRBV30 to TRBJ2-3; TRBD2 aligns across 10 bases. The CDR3 runs to 17 residues. Trimming removed 2 bases from V and 2 bases from J; junction bases left unmatched: 10. Germline V gene sequence: CDR1 GTSNPN, CDR2 SVGIG (reference sequence). The CDR3 is CAWSTSRTSGYTDTQYF. For the CDR3, the DNA is TGTGCCTGGAGTACCAGCCGGACTAGCGGTTACACAGATACGCAGTATTTT.

V usage is TRBV25-1 and J usage is TRBJ2-5; TRBD2 agrees at 8 bases. Germline loops: CDR1 MGHDK, CDR2 SYGVNS. This CDR3 comprises 15 residues. Germline trimming cut 5 bases from V and 1 base from J; bases unmatched to any gene: 6. As DNA, the CDR3 is TGTGCCAGCAGTCGAGAAGGGACTAGCCAAGAGACCCAGTACTTC. This codes for CASSREGTSQETQYF.

This clone has just one count. The rearrangement joins TRBV15 to TRBJ1-2; 10 bases match TRBD1. The ends lost 3 bases at V and 11 bases at J; junction bases unmatched: 9. The CDR3 runs to 14 residues. Germline V gives CDR1 LNHNV, CDR2 YYDKDF (reference sequence). CDR3 in DNA: TGTGCCACCAGCAGCCTGACAGGGGGCACCGGGTACACCTTC. Its protein is CATSSLTGGTGYTF. Supplemented by reference TRBV15 and TRBJ1-2, the full variable domain reads DAMVIQNPRYQVTQFGKPVTLSCSQTLNHNVMYWYQQKSSQAPKLLFHYYDKDFNNEADTPDNFQSRRPNTSFCFLDIRSPGLGDTAMYLCATSSLTGGTGYTFGSGTRLTVV.

The chain recombines TRBV6-5 with TRBJ2-2; tentative D call: TRBD2 (6 bases). The germline V and J ends were trimmed by 10 bases and 2 bases, with 17 bases remaining between them. The CDR3 extends over 15 amino acids. The germline V gene has CDR1 MNHEY and CDR2 SVGAGI. CDR3 residues: CATAGRMVNTGELFF. The CDR3 DNA reads TGTGCCACCGCGGGGAGGATGGTAAACACCGGGGAGCTGTTTTTT.

This rearrangement joins TRBV19 to TRBJ1-1, with 7 nucleotides matching TRBD1. The V gene end was trimmed by 1 base and the J gene end by 2 bases; junction bases not matched to a gene: 10. Germline V gene sequence: CDR1 LNHDA, CDR2 SQIVND (reference sequence). This CDR3 contains 17 residues. The CDR3 loop reads CASSIALTNRGNTEAFF. CDR3 in DNA: TGTGCCAGTAGTATAGCTCTTACAAACAGGGGAAACACTGAAGCTTTCTTT.

J is TRBJ1-2 and V is TRBV5-5; no definite D call. The CDR3 runs to 12 residues. Germline V lookup: CDR1 SGHKS, CDR2 YYEKEE (reference sequence). V gave up 1 base and J gave up 6 bases, with 7 bases separating them. Here the CDR3 DNA reads TGTGCCAGCAGCTTGCCCGGGAATGGCTACACCTTC. Amino acids: CASSLPGNGYTF. The full variable domain, in which reference TRBV5-5 and TRBJ1-2 provide the parts outside the CDR3, is DAGVTQSPTHLIKTRGQQVTLRCSPISGHKSVSWYQQVLGQGPQFIFQYYEKEERGRGNFPDRFSARQFPNYSSELNVNALLLGDSALYLCASSLPGNGYTFGSGTRLTVV.

With regard to this clone: The same CDR3 is also encoded by other DNA sequences in this sample. The rearrangement joins TRBV18 to TRBJ1-4; 8 bases match TRBD1. Trimming cost V 6 bases and J 8 bases; bases outside gene matches: 8. Germline CDR1 KGHSH, CDR2 LQKENI. CDR3 length: 14 amino acids. This CDR3 is CASSPRQGSEKLFF. The CDR3 nucleotides read TGTGCCAGCTCTCCCCGACAGGGGAGCGAAAAACTGTTTTTT.

The chain carries TRBV27 and TRBJ1-1; perhaps TRBD1 as D (6 bases). Germline CDR1 reads MNHEY; CDR2 reads SMNVEV (reference sequence). V was trimmed by 5 bases and J by 0 bases, leaving 31 bases between them. The CDR3 is made up of 21 amino acids. CDR3 loop: CASSHNRARGPYEALNTEAFF. For the CDR3, the DNA is TGTGCCAGCAGTCACAACAGGGCAAGAGGTCCGTATGAAGCTTTGAACACTGAAGCTTTCTTT.

The chain carries TRBV4-1 and TRBJ1-5, with 8 bases lining up with TRBD1. The CDR3 loop spans 15 amino acids. Germline lookup yields CDR1 MGHRA and CDR2 YSYEKL. V gave up 4 bases and J gave up 0 bases; unmatched junction bases: 2. The CDR3 DNA follows: TGCGCCAGCAGCCTCAGGGGGCTTAGCAATCAGCCCCAGCATTTT. Translation gives CASSLRGLSNQPQHF.

This chain connects TRBV4-1 to TRBJ2-6, with TRBD2 matching over 7 bases. Losses at the gene ends were 1 base for V and 0 bases for J; bases not matched to a gene: 9. Per germline, CDR1 MGHRA and CDR2 YSYEKL. The length of the CDR3 is 19 residues. The DNA of the CDR3 is TGCGCCAGCAGCCAAGTCTTCCAGGGACTATCCTCTGGGGCCAACGTCCTGACTTTC. It translates to CASSQVFQGLSSGANVLTF.

DNA of the CDR3: TGTGCCAGCAGTTCGTCTCCACCCGCGCACTATGGCTACACCTTC. It specifies CASSSSPPAHYGYTF. This sequence joins TRBV27 and TRBJ1-2, with D unclear. The CDR3 is 15 amino acids. Trimming left V 4 bases short and J 3 bases short, with 15 bases between. Germline V gene lookup returns CDR1 MNHEY and CDR2 SMNVEV (reference sequence).

V is TRBV19 and J is TRBJ1-3; 7 nucleotides agree with TRBD1. The V segment lost 6 bases and the J segment 0 bases; nucleotides outside the gene matches: 11. Germline V lookup: CDR1 LNHDA, CDR2 SQIVND (reference sequence). CDR3 length: 17 residues. As DNA, the CDR3 is TGTGCCAGTAGGCGGGACGACAGGGCCTCCTCTGGAAACACCATATATTTT. Translation: CASRRDDRASSGNTIYF.

This chain joins TRBV28 and TRBJ1-6, with D unclear. This CDR3 has 13 amino acids. Germline V lookup: CDR1 MDHEN, CDR2 SYDVKM. V was trimmed by 5 bases and J by 13 bases, leaving 15 bases between them. The CDR3 region is CASSGGYGLPLHF. The CDR3 nucleotides are TGTGCCAGCAGTGGAGGGTATGGCCTCCCCCTCCACTTT. Drawing the rest from reference TRBV28 and TRBJ1-6, the complete variable domain is DVKVTQSSRYLVKRTGEKVFLECVQDMDHENMFWYRQDPGLGLRLIYFSYDVKMKEKGDIPEGYSVSREKKERFSLILESASTNQTSMYLCASSGGYGLPLHFGNGTRLTVT.

This chain joins TRBV3-1 (or the pseudogene TRBV3-2) and TRBJ2-5; the match to TRBD2 covers 7 bases. The V gene's germline CDR1 is LGHDT and CDR2 YNNKEL (reference sequence). V lost 1 base, J lost 4 bases, and 6 bases stayed unmatched. The CDR3 is made up of 15 amino acids. In DNA, the CDR3 is TGTGCCAGCAGCCAAGGGAGCGGGGCCAGAGAGACCCAGTACTTC. Protein sequence: CASSQGSGARETQYF.